The clone carrying this TCR beta chain was observed at least ten times. Its antigen is unidentified. With 5 bases removed from V and 10 bases from J, the gap between germline ends came to 6 bases. This CDR3 comprises 10 residues. The data are from a study of CD8 T cells in ankylosing spondylitis. Regarding the study as a whole: Significant enrichment of disease-linked clones was reportedly seen in matched ankylosing spondylitis synovial fluid. Ankylosing spondylitis blood appeared to be characterized by a TCR beta motif of roughly eight highly homologous variants.

The TCR beta libraries were generated through quantitative 5'-RACE incorporating molecular barcodes. TCRdb reprocessed the 5' RACE reads via MiXCR and lists one record per CDR3 protein. The sample yields 200,000 to 250,000 distinct CDR3 sequences, over 9.5% seen once. Specimen: blood, either unsorted or a sorted T cell fraction (not recorded which). The receptor was derived from a male donor with ankylosing spondylitis or in good health (not recorded which). The V gene is TRBV12-3 or TRBV12-4, the J gene TRBJ2-1; D is unresolved. In DNA form, the CDR3 reads TGTGCCAGCAGTGGGTACGAGCAGTTCTTC. It specifies CASSGYEQFF.